This T cell receptor (beta chain) was captured by sequencing in a study of esophageal squamous cell carcinoma under preoperative chemotherapy. In TCRdb, the PCR reads were re-called with MiXCR into one record per CDR3 protein. The data hold some 30,000 distinct CDR3 sequences, with roughly half observed a single time. The CDR3 is made up of 16 amino acids. Trimming removed 7 bases from V and 5 bases from J; junction bases left unmatched: 11. A word on this clonotype: Its antigen is not identified.

Study-wide results and limits: Paclitaxel-nedaplatin therapy caused immediate, substantial clonotype frequency changes. After treatment, tumor-infiltrating lymphocytes seemed to come partly from incoming peripheral T cells, not only local changes. Peripheral T cells showed a significant TCR diversity increase after chemotherapy, unlike tumor-infiltrating lymphocytes.

The sample's time point: before preoperative PTX-NDP chemotherapy. Preoperative chemotherapy with paclitaxel-nedaplatin was given to patients before surgery. This clonotype was obtained from a human donor with esophageal squamous cell carcinoma. The donor label of this sample is uncertain. The gene calls are TRBV12-3 or TRBV12-4 and TRBJ2-3; 11 positions agree with TRBD2. Specimen collection occurred from a patient given preoperative chemotherapy. CDR3 sequence: CASTLLAGGVRDTQYF. CDR3 nucleotide sequence: TGTGCCAGCACCCTTCTAGCGGGAGGCGTCAGAGATACGCAGTATTTT.